Sequencing of this TCR beta chain was carried out in a study of blood T cell repertoires in COVID-19. Assignment of participants to cohorts was predicated upon participant-reported clinical history. Clones were read by immunoSEQ multiplex PCR, and TCRdb kept only the in-frame ones, dropping some. The sample yields about 360,000 clones, 80% to 90% seen once. The CDR3 is 14 amino acids. V was shortened by 5 bases and J by 0 bases, with 11 bases between the two germline ends. The V gene's germline CDR1 is MNHEY and CDR2 SVGAGI. What was sequenced was PBMCs or T cells enriched from blood (not recorded which). The TCR comes from a man aged 30 to 45 who had recovered from COVID-19. The chain combines TRBV6-5 with TRBJ2-7; D is perhaps TRBD1 (6 bases). The chain's CDR3 is CASSRTGSSYEQYF. CDR3 DNA: TGTGCCAGCAGTAGAACAGGGAGCTCCTACGAGCAGTACTTC.